Below are 5 T cell receptor beta chains sequenced from a single sample in a study of cytomegalovirus exposure and HLA in healthy donors. PCR was performed using 60 Vbeta and 13 Jbeta primers. Profiling relied on immunoSEQ multiplex PCR, and the TCRdb table lists in-frame clones only, not all of them. Here the sample spans some 150,000 clones, approximately 81% being singletons. The sample was PBMCs. The receptors originated from a young woman in good health and CMV-seropositive.

This sequence joins TRBV9 and TRBJ1-2; TRBD1 is a possible D gene (5 bases). This CDR3 has 14 residues. V lost 3 bases and J lost 1, with 10 bases in between. Germline loops: CDR1 SGDLS, CDR2 YYNGEE. This CDR3 is CASSEQVDNYGYTF. CDR3 DNA: TGTGCCAGCAGCGAACAGGTGGATAACTATGGCTACACCTTC.

This clone came up a few times. This chain joins TRBV9 and TRBJ2-7, with D perhaps TRBD1 (6 bases). The germline CDR1 and CDR2 sequences are SGDLS and YYNGEE. CDR3 size: 13 residues. The V and J ends lost 4 bases and 6 bases respectively, with 14 bases between them. The CDR3 sequence is CASSPGAAGEQYF. The CDR3 DNA is TGTGCCAGCAGCCCAGGGGCCGCGGGCGAGCAGTACTTC. The variable domain in full, completed from reference TRBV9 and TRBJ2-7, reads DSGVTQTPKHLITATGQRVTLRCSPRSGDLSVYWYQQSLDQGLQFLIQYYNGEERAKGNILERFSAQQFPDLHSELNLSSLELGDSALYFCASSPGAAGEQYFGPGTRLTVT.

This clone was recorded a few times. The chain is built from TRBV7-3 and TRBJ2-7; tentatively, D is TRBD2 (6 bases). Germline V gene lookup returns CDR1 SGHTA and CDR2 FQGTGA. Trimming stripped 4 bases from V and 2 bases from J, with 15 bases between. The CDR3 sequence is 15 residues long. The CDR3 sequence is CASSWAAGRTYEQYF. The CDR3 DNA follows: TGTGCCAGCAGCTGGGCGGCGGGGAGAACCTACGAGCAGTACTTC.

This chain connects TRBV28 to TRBJ1-6, with 8 nucleotides matching TRBD1. The CDR3 is made up of 15 amino acids. The ends lost 5 bases at V and 6 bases at J; junction bases unmatched: 6. Per germline, CDR1 MDHEN and CDR2 SYDVKM. CDR3 DNA: TGTGCCAGCAGTATATACAGGGGGACTAATTCACCCCTCCACTTT. Translating it yields CASSIYRGTNSPLHF.

This clone was seen a handful of times. The genes are TRBV2 and TRBJ2-5; the D is unclear. The CDR3 has 13 amino acids. Germline V gives CDR1 SNHLY, CDR2 FYNNEI. Trimming removed 8 bases from V and 5 bases from J, with 15 bases in between. The CDR3 bases are TGTGCCAGCGAATCACAACCCGGGGAGACCCAGTACTTC. This codes for CASESQPGETQYF.